This passage covers 14 T cell receptor beta chains from one sample sequenced in a study of tissue T cells after allogeneic stem cell transplantation. The method was immunoSEQ multiplex PCR; TCRdb's version includes in-frame clones alone and lacks a portion of them. The sample shows 35,000 to 50,000 clones, roughly 92% of them seen only once. The material sequenced was blood, taken before transplantation. The receptors come from a woman aged 35 to 70 who later had graft-versus-host disease after an allogeneic stem cell transplant.

A single count supports this clone. The rearrangement joins TRBV11-2 to TRBJ1-1, with D tentatively TRBD1 (6 bases). Trimming took off 0 bases at V and 0 bases at J, with 17 bases between the two ends. The CDR3 consists of 18 residues. CDR1 and CDR2 (germline): SGHAT, FQNNGV. As DNA, the CDR3 is TGTGCCAGCAGCTTAGATCGGCAGGGGTCTCGCATGAACACTGAAGCTTTCTTT. Residues: CASSLDRQGSRMNTEAFF.

The chain carries TRBV12-3 or TRBV12-4 and TRBJ1-2, with D hard to call. The length of the CDR3 is 13 residues. V lost 3 bases and J 0 bases, leaving 5 bases between the germline ends. The DNA for the CDR3 is TGTGCCAGCAGTTTTCGGGCTAACTATGGCTACACCTTC. Translated: CASSFRANYGYTF.

V and J are TRBV28 and TRBJ1-2; D is perhaps TRBD1 (5 bases). The germline gives CDR1 MDHEN, CDR2 SYDVKM. Trimming shortened V by 2 bases and J by 6 bases, and 10 bases separated the two germline ends. The CDR3 length is 13 residues. The CDR3 reads CASSLIRVDGYTF. The CDR3 DNA reads TGTGCCAGCAGTTTAATCAGGGTTGATGGCTACACCTTC.

The chain links TRBV7-2 to TRBJ2-2, with TRBD2 matching over 14 bases. The CDR3 contains 18 residues. Germline V CDR1 and CDR2: SGHTA, FQGNSA. After removal of 5 bases from V and 4 bases from J, the junction contained 9 bases not matched to a gene. The CDR3 here is CASSPRLAGGPSTGELFF. The CDR3 DNA is TGTGCCAGCAGCCCGAGACTAGCGGGAGGGCCTAGCACCGGGGAGCTGTTTTTT. The whole variable domain, remainder taken from reference TRBV7-2 and TRBJ2-2, is GAGVSQSPSNKVTEKGKDVELRCDPISGHTALYWYRQSLGQGLEFLIYFQGNSAPDKSGLPSDRFSAERTGGSVSTLTIQRTQQEDSAVYLCASSPRLAGGPSTGELFFGEGSRLTVL.

The chain uses TRBV7-2 and TRBJ2-7; TRBD2 matches 8 bases. This CDR3 has 15 amino acids. Trimming at V came to 6 bases and at J to 1 base, leaving 8 bases not matched to a gene. Per germline, CDR1 SGHTA and CDR2 FQGNSA. The CDR3 spells CASRPTSAGSYEQYF. DNA for the CDR3: TGTGCCAGCAGGCCGACTAGCGCAGGTTCCTACGAGCAGTACTTC.

This chain links TRBV7-2 with TRBJ2-5, with a possible D match to TRBD2 (6 bases). Germline assignment: CDR1 SGHTA and CDR2 FQGNSA. Trimming cost V 2 bases and J 5 bases, with 12 bases left between them. This CDR3 comprises 14 residues. The CDR3 nucleotides are TGTGCCAGCAGCTTACGGGGGAGTTCGGAGACCCAGTACTTC. As protein: CASSLRGSSETQYF.

The chain combines TRBV7-2 with TRBJ1-3; no clear D gene. This CDR3 contains 13 residues. Trimming removed 4 bases at V and 2 bases at J, with 6 bases between. Germline V gene data show CDR1 as SGHTA and CDR2 as FQGNSA. The chain's CDR3 is CASSSNPGNTIYF. The DNA of the CDR3 is TGTGCCAGCAGCTCGAATCCTGGAAACACCATATATTTT.

The rearrangement uses TRBV30 and TRBJ2-7, with a weak D call TRBD2 (5 bases). Trimming took 5 bases from V and 6 from J, leaving 17 bases between them. Germline V CDR1 and CDR2: GTSNPN, SVGIG (reference sequence). The CDR3 covers 13 residues. The CDR3 spells CAWGEGILREQYF. CDR3 DNA: TGTGCCTGGGGAGAGGGAATTCTACGCGAGCAGTACTTC.

The chain recombines TRBV5-1 with TRBJ2-7; 9 bases fit TRBD1. V lost 5 bases, J lost 4 bases, and 13 bases stayed unmatched. The V gene's germline CDR1 is SGHRS and CDR2 YFSETQ. The CDR3 has 16 amino acids. CDR3 sequence (DNA): TGCGCCAGCAGAGCCCAGCAAATGACAGGGGGGTACGAGCAGTACTTC. Translating it yields CASRAQQMTGGYEQYF. The full variable domain, with the rest looked up from reference TRBV5-1 and TRBJ2-7, is KAGVTQTPRYLIKTRGQQVTLSCSPISGHRSVSWYQQTPGQGLQFLFEYFSETQRNKGNFPGRFSGRQFSNSRSEMNVSTLELGDSALYLCASRAQQMTGGYEQYFGPGTRLTVT.

This CDR3 reads CASSIIQRSGEQFF. The CDR3, as DNA: TGTGCCAGTAGTATAATTCAGCGGAGTGGTGAGCAGTTCTTC. The chain has TRBV19 and TRBJ2-1; TRBD2 might be the D (5 bases). V lost 2 bases and J 9 bases, leaving 14 bases between the germline ends. CDR1 LNHDA and CDR2 SQIVND come from the germline V gene (reference sequence). The CDR3 runs 14 residues.

The genes are TRBV25-1 and TRBJ2-1, with 8 bases matching TRBD2. The germline V gene encodes CDR1 MGHDK and CDR2 SYGVNS. J was trimmed by 7 bases and V by 2 bases; bases with no gene match: 7. The CDR3 is 15 amino acids. The CDR3 loop reads CASSEESGSENEQFF. The CDR3 DNA is TGTGCCAGCAGTGAAGAAAGCGGGAGTGAGAATGAGCAGTTCTTC.

The chain employs TRBV14 and TRBJ1-2, with D perhaps matching TRBD1 (5 bases). This CDR3 contains 13 residues. Germline assignment: CDR1 SGHDN and CDR2 FVKESK. Trimming left V 1 base short and J 2 bases short, with 5 bases between. CDR3 sequence reads: CASSQGQNYGYTF. CDR3 DNA sequence: TGTGCCAGCAGCCAAGGACAGAACTATGGCTACACCTTC.

The rearrangement links TRBV11-3 to TRBJ2-1; no clear D gene. V lost 5 bases, J lost 9 bases, and 17 bases lay in between. This CDR3 is built from 14 residues. Germline CDR1 SGHNT, CDR2 YENEEA. CDR3 loop: CASSQSSGPSEQFF. The CDR3 bases are TGTGCCAGCAGCCAGAGCTCTGGGCCTAGTGAGCAGTTCTTC.

This chain links TRBV7-2 with TRBJ2-2, with 8 bases aligning to TRBD2. The germline gives CDR1 SGHTA, CDR2 FQGNSA. The trim removed 1 base at V and 3 bases at J, leaving 4 bases unmatched. The CDR3 covers 16 residues. In DNA, the CDR3 is TGTGCCAGCAGCTTAGTGGCTAGCGGGTACACCGGGGAGCTGTTTTTT. Its translation is CASSLVASGYTGELFF.